The 3 T cell receptor beta chains reported below all come from one sample, sequenced in a study of blood T cells in healthy people across ages. Combining a sample-barcoded 5' primer with a J-beta primer mix, a second PCR ran for 7 to 11 cycles. TCRdb reprocessed the 5' RACE reads with MiXCR, giving one entry per CDR3 protein. The table records 650,000 to 700,000 distinct CDR3 sequences, 45% to 60% of them present only once. The sequenced material came from blood. The source is a woman of 80 years or more in good health.

The V gene is TRBV2, the J gene TRBJ2-4; the match to TRBD1 covers 11 bases. TRBJ2-7 matches the DNA end more closely, so the J call is doubtful. Per the germline V gene, CDR1 is SNHLY and CDR2 is FYNNEI. The CDR3 is 14 residues long. CDR3 region: CASRRTGGWYEQYF. The CDR3 bases are TGTGCCAGCAGGAGGACAGGGGGCTGGTACGAGCAGTACTTC.

The chain uses TRBV12-3 or TRBV12-4 and TRBJ1-1, with D unclear. The CDR3 extends over 15 amino acids. V lost 5 bases, J lost 0 bases, and 13 bases lay in between. The CDR3 DNA sequence: TGTGCCAGCAGTCCGCAGCCGACGGTGAACACTGAAGCTTTCTTT. Translation: CASSPQPTVNTEAFF.

This clonotype occurred once. One junction end does not reproduce the germline sequence, and a read error may be involved. This sequence joins TRBV18 and TRBJ2-4; possible D gene TRBD1, 5 bases. Near its end, the DNA agrees better with TRBJ2-7, so the J call may be wrong. The CDR3 spans 14 residues. Germline values: CDR1 KGHSH, CDR2 LQKENI. DNA of the CDR3: TGTGCCAGCTCACTGACAGAGCCCTCCTGCGAGCAGTACTTC. Translated, it gives CASSLTEPSCEQYF.